Below, one T cell receptor beta chain is given with its context. The data derive from a study of OX40 agonist ivuxolimab in advanced cancers. Germline CDR1 LGHNA, CDR2 YSLEER. CDR3 length equals 14 residues. V lost 2 bases and J lost 6, with 14 bases in between. Produced via immunoSEQ multiplex PCR; TCRdb's table is partial and in-frame only. The sample carries roughly 79,000 clones, less than 95% recorded once. The V gene is TRBV4-3, the J gene TRBJ2-7, with D hard to call. The receptor was isolated from an adult with an advanced solid tumor such as melanoma, head and neck, liver or kidney cancer. The material sequenced was CD4+ or CD8+ T cells sorted from blood, taken in a trial of the OX40 agonist ivuxolimab. CDR3 in DNA: TGCGCCAGCAGCCAAATCTTCATGGGCGGCGAGCAGTACTTC. Protein sequence: CASSQIFMGGEQYF.